The sequence of this T cell receptor beta chain was determined in a study of blood T cell repertoires in COVID-19. Across the whole study: The United States, Italy and Spain were the sources of the acute and convalescent COVID-19 samples.

Produced via immunoSEQ multiplex PCR; TCRdb's table is partial and in-frame only. The sample holds roughly 160,000 clones, over 70% seen once. Donors of Cohort 3 who recovered were those that had two negative PCRs, clearance, or symptom resolution. Germline V lookup: CDR1 GTSNPN, CDR2 SVGIG (reference sequence). J lost 0 bases, V lost 4 bases, and 5 bases had no gene match. This CDR3 region has 16 residues. The specimen was PBMCs or T cells enriched from blood (not recorded which). The receptor comes from a woman in her fifties or sixties who had recovered from COVID-19. The chain couples TRBV30 to TRBJ2-6, with TRBD1 matching 8 bases. The CDR3 bases are TGTGCCTGGACCCAGGGGGCCCACTCTGGGGCCAACGTCCTGACTTTC. It translates to CAWTQGAHSGANVLTF.